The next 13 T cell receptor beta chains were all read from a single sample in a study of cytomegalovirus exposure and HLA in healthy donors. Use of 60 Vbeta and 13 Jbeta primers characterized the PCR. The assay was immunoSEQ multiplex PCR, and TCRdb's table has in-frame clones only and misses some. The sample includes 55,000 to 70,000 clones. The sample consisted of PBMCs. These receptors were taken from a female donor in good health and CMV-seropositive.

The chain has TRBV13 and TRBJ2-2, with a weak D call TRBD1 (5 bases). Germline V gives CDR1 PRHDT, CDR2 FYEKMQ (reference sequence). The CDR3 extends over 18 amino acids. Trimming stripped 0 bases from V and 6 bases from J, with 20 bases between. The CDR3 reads CASSLGWGRSFGPGELFF. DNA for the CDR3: TGTGCCAGCAGCTTAGGGTGGGGCCGAAGTTTCGGGCCCGGGGAGCTGTTTTTT.

CDR3 DNA sequence: TGTGCCTGGAGTGTACTAGGGTCCGGGGAGCTGTTTTTT. Translated, it gives CAWSVLGSGELFF. The chain joins TRBV30 to TRBJ2-2; D is perhaps TRBD2 (5 bases). The CDR3 totals 13 residues. V lost 0 bases to trimming and J lost 6 bases, with 8 bases between them. Germline V lookup: CDR1 GTSNPN, CDR2 SVGIG (reference sequence).

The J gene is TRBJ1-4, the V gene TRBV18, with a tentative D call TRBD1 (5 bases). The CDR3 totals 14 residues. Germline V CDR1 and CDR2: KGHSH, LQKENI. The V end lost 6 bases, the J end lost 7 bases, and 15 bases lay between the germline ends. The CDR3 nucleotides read TGTGCCAGCTCCCGCGGGACCGCGGGTGAAAAACTGTTTTTT. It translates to CASSRGTAGEKLFF.

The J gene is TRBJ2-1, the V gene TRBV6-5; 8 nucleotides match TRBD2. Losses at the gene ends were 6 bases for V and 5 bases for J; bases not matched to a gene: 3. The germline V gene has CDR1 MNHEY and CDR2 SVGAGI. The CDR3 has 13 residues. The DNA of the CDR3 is TGTGCCAGCAGGCGCGGGGGGCACAATGAGCAGTTCTTC. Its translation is CASRRGGHNEQFF.

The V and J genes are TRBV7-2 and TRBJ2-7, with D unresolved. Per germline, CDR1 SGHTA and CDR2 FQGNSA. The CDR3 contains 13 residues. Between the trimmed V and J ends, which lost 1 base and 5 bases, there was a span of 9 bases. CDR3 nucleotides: TGTGCCAGCAGCTTAGTTTACCAGAACGAGCAGTACTTC. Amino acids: CASSLVYQNEQYF.

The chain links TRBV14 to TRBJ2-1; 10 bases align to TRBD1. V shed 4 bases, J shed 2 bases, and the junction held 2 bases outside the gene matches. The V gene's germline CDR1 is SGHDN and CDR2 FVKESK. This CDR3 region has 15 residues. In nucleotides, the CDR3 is TGTGCCAGCAGCCCAGGACAGGGGGCCTACAATGAGCAGTTCTTC. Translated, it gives CASSPGQGAYNEQFF.

The CDR3: CASSVRGNGISYNEQFF. CDR3 nucleotides: TGTGCCAGCAGCGTAAGGGGAAATGGTATCTCCTACAATGAGCAGTTCTTC. The chain links TRBV9 to TRBJ2-1; D possibly corresponds to TRBD1 (5 bases). Germline CDR1 and CDR2: SGDLS and YYNGEE. With 1 base removed from V and 0 bases from J, the gap between germline ends came to 14 bases. The CDR3 is made up of 17 amino acids.

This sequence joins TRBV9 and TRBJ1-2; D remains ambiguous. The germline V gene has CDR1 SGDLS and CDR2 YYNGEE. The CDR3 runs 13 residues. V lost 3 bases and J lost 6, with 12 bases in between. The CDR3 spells CASSATGSHGYTF. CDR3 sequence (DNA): TGTGCCAGCAGCGCTACCGGGTCCCATGGCTACACCTTC.

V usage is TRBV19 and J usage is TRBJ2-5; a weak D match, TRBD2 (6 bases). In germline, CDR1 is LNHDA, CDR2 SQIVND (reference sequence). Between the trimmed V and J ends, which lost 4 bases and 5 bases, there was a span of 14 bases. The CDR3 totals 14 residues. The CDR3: CASSSHLALETQYF. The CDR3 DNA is TGTGCCAGTAGTAGTCATCTAGCGTTGGAGACCCAGTACTTC.

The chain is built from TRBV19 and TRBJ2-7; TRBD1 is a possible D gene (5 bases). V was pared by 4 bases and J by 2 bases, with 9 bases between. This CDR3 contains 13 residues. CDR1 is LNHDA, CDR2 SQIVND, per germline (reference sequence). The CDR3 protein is CASSKTEAYEQYF. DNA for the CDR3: TGTGCCAGTAGTAAGACAGAAGCCTACGAGCAGTACTTC. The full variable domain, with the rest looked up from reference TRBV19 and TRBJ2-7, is DGGITQSPKYLFRKEGQNVTLSCEQNLNHDAMYWYRQDPGQGLRLIYYSQIVNDFQKGDIAEGYSVSREKKESFPLTVTSAQKNPTAFYLCASSKTEAYEQYFGPGTRLTVT.

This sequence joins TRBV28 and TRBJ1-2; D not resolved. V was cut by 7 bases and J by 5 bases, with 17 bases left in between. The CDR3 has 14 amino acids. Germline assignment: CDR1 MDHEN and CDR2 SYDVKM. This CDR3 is CASTIRSGGYGYTF. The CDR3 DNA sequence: TGTGCCAGCACCATTAGATCAGGAGGGTATGGCTACACCTTC.

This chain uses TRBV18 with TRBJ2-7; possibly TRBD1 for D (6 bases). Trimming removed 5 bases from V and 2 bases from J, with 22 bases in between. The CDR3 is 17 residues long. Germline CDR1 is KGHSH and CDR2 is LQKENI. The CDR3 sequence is CASSTSWGIGGAYEQYF. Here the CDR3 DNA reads TGTGCCAGCTCAACCTCATGGGGCATTGGGGGCGCCTACGAGCAGTACTTC.

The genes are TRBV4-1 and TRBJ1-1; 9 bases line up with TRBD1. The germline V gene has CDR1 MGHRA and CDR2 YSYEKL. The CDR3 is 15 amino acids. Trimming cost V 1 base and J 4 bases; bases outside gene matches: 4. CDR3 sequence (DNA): TGCGCCAGCAGCCAAGGGGACAGGGTAGGCACTGAAGCTTTCTTT. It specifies CASSQGDRVGTEAFF.